This TCR beta chain was recovered during a study of OX40 agonist ivuxolimab in advanced cancers. On the study more broadly: Ivuxolimab, which is an agonistic anti-OX40 (CD134) antibody, was administered to the patients. Six ivuxolimab dose levels, 0.01 to 10 mg/kg, were given intravenously every 2 weeks.

Note on this clone: Its antigen remains unidentified.

Trimming cost V 3 bases and J 3 bases, with 15 bases left between them. The germline CDR1 and CDR2 sequences are MRHNA and SNTAGT. The CDR3 length is 16 residues. Profiling relied on immunoSEQ multiplex PCR, and the TCRdb table lists in-frame clones only, not all of them. The table records 60,000 to 85,000 clones, 87% of them present only once. General study points: There were, on average, more expanded clones in CD8+ T cells than in CD4+.

No patient had autoimmune disease or received systemic immunosuppression. Here the sequenced sample was CD4+ or CD8+ T cells sorted from blood, taken in a trial of the OX40 agonist ivuxolimab. The receptor comes from an adult with an advanced solid tumor such as melanoma, head and neck, liver or kidney cancer. The chain combines TRBV6-4 with TRBJ1-5, with D possibly TRBD1 on 5 matching bases. CDR3 nucleotide sequence: TGTGCCAGCAGTGAGGACACGGGGTGGAACAATCAGCCCCAGCATTTT. Protein product: CASSEDTGWNNQPQHF.